This TCR beta chain was recorded in a study of CD8+ T cells in alopecia areata. About the research overall: Patients in the treated group were given tofacitinib by mouth, 5 to 10 mg twice a day.

Documented treatment: oral pan-JAK inhibitor, 5-10 mg twice daily. V dropped 8 bases and J dropped 6 bases, with 16 bases sitting between them. CDR1 is GTSNPN and CDR2 is SVGIG in the germline V gene (reference sequence). CDR3 size: 12 residues. Extracted from the samples, RNA was reverse transcribed into cDNA to serve as the sequencing template. Using immunoSEQ multiplex PCR, the repertoire was profiled, and TCRdb retains in-frame clones only, with some absent. Of approximately 280,000 clones in the sample, 55% to 70% were seen once. In regard to this clone: Its antigen remains unidentified.

General study points: Scalp and blood samples kept many expanded lesional clones throughout tofacitinib.

This TCR came from a human donor with alopecia areata. The specimen was CD4+ T cells sorted from blood, collected at week 24, from a patient treated with tofacitinib. The V gene is TRBV30, the J gene TRBJ1-1; perhaps TRBD1 as D (6 bases). The CDR3 loop is CAQQGGGSEAFF. The CDR3 bases are TGTGCCCAACAGGGAGGCGGGTCTGAAGCTTTCTTT.